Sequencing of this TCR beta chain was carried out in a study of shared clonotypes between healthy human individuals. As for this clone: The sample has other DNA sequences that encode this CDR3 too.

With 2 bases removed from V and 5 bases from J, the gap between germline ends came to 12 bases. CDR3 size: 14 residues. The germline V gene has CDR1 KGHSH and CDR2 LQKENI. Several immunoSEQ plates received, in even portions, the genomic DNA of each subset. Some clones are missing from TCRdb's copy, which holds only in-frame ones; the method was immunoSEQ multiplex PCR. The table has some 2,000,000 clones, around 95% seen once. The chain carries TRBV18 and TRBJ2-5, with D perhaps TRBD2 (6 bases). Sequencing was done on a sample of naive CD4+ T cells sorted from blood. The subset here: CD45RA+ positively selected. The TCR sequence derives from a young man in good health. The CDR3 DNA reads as TGTGCCAGCTCACCAGGGGGGTCCGGGGAGACCCAGTACTTC. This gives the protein CASSPGGSGETQYF.